This T cell receptor beta chain was observed in a study of T-cell memory formation after mild COVID-19. Study information: For the most part, TCR clusters were specific to one donor.

The CDR3 totals 15 residues. V lost 1 base and J 9 bases, leaving 16 bases between the germline ends. TCRdb reprocessed the 5' RACE reads via MiXCR and lists one record per CDR3 protein. The table records approximately 180,000 distinct CDR3 sequences, 16% of them present only once. The receptor comes from an adult woman who had mild COVID-19 (a few samples of this study predate the infection). Cell type and time point are not known. The chain uses TRBV12-3 or TRBV12-4 and TRBJ1-5; D is possibly TRBD1 (5 bases). Sequencing input: PBMCs or a T cell subset sorted from them (not recorded which). CDR3 coding DNA: TGTGCCAGCAGTTTAGAAGGGACTGCGGCGGGGCCCCAGCATTTT. Protein: CASSLEGTAAGPQHF.